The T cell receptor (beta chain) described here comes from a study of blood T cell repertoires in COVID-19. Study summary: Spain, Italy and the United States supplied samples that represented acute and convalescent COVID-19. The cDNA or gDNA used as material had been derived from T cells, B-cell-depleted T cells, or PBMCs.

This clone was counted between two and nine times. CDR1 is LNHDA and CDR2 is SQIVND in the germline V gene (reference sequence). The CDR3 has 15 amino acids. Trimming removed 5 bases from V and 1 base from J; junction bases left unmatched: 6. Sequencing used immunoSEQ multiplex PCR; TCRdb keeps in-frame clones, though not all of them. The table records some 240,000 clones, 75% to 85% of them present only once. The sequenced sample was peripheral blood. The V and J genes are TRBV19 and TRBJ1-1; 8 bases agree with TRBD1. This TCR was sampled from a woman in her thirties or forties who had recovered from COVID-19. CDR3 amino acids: CASSPSGTGNTEAFF. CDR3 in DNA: TGTGCCAGTAGTCCCTCCGGGACAGGGAACACTGAAGCTTTCTTT.